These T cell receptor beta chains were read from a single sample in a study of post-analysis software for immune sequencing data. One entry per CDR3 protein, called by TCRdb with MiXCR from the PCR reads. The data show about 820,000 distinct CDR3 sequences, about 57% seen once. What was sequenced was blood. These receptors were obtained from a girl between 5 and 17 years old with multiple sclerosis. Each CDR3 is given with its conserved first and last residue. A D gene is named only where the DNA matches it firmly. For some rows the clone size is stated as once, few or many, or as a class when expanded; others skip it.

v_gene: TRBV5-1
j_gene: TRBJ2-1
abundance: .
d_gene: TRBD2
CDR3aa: CASSLNSGRNYNEQFF
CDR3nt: TGCGCCAGCAGCTTGAATAGCGGGAGGAACTACAATGAGCAGTTCTTC

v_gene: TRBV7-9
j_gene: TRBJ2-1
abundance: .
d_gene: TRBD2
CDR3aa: CASSLRTSGRAHDNEQFF
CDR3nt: TGTGCCAGCAGCCTCCGGACTAGCGGGAGGGCTCACGACAATGAGCAGTTCTTC

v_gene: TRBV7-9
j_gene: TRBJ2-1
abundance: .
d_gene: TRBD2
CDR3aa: CASSLGLRERDEQFF
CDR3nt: TGTGCCAGCAGCTTAGGGTTGCGGGAGAGGGATGAGCAGTTCTTC

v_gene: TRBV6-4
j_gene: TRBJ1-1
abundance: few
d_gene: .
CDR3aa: CASSTGLNTEAFF
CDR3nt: TGTGCCAGCAGTACGGGACTGAACACTGAAGCTTTCTTT

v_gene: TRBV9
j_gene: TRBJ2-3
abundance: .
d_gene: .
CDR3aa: CASSAGHSTDTQYF
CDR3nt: TGTGCCAGCAGCGCCGGGCACAGCACAGATACGCAGTATTTT

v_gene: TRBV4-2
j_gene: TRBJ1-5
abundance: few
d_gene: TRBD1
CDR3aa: CASSLDTGTGNQPQHF
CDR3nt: TGTGCCAGCAGCCTCGATACCGGGACAGGCAATCAGCCCCAGCATTTT

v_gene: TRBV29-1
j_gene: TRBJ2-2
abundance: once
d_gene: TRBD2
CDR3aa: CSVGLAGLTGELFF
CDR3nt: TGCAGCGTCGGACTAGCGGGTCTTACCGGGGAGCTGTTTTTT

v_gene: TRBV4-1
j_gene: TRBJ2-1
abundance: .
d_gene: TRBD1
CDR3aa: CASSHPGTGFVVNEQFF
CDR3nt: TGCGCCAGCAGCCATCCCGGGACAGGTTTCGTCGTCAATGAGCAGTTCTTC

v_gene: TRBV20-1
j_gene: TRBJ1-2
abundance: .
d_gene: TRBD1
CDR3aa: CSAQDRNYGYTF
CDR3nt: TGCAGTGCTCAGGACAGGAACTATGGCTACACCTTC

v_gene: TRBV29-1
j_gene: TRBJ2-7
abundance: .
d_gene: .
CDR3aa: CSVVTIGPYEQYF
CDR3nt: TGCAGCGTTGTTACAATTGGCCCCTACGAGCAGTACTTC

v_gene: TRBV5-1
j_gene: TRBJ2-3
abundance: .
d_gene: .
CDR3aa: CASSSRTKSTDTQYF
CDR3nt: TGCGCCAGCAGCTCAAGGACGAAATCCACAGATACGCAGTATTTT

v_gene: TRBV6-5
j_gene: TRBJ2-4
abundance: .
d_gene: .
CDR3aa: CASKLSALREQYF
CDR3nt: TGTGCCAGCAAACTGTCCGCACTCCGGGAGCAGTACTTC

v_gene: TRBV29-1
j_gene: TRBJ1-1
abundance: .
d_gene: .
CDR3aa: CSGQNPNTEAFF
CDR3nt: TGCAGCGGACAGAATCCGAACACTGAAGCTTTCTTT

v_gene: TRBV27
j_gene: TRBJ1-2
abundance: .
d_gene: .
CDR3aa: CASSFETPAGYTF
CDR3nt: TGTGCCAGCAGTTTTGAGACGCCTGCAGGCTACACCTTC

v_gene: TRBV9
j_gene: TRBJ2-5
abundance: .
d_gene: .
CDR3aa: CASSVSGAGMEETQYF
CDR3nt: TGTGCCAGCAGCGTTTCCGGGGCGGGGATGGAGGAGACCCAGTACTTC

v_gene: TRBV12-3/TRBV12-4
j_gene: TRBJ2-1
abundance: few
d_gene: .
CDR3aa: CASSFLAVFGQFF
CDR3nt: TGTGCCAGCAGTTTTCTTGCGGTGTTCGGGCAGTTCTTC

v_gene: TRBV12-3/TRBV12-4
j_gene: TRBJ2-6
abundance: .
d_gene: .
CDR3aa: CASSPMATSGANVLTF
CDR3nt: TGTGCCAGCAGTCCCATGGCGACCTCTGGGGCCAACGTCCTGACTTTC

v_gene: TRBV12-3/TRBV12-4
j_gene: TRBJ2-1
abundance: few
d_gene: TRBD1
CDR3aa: CASRGAGGFNEQFF
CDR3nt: TGTGCCAGCAGGGGGGCAGGGGGCTTCAATGAGCAGTTCTTC